This is a list of T cell receptor beta chains from one sample in a study of T cell changes during pregnancy in multiple sclerosis. The assay was immunoSEQ multiplex PCR, and TCRdb's table has in-frame clones only and misses some. Among fewer than 85,000 clones listed, 80% to 95% were seen once. The input for sequencing was peripheral blood, taken in the second trimester of pregnancy. The receptors were gathered from a female donor with multiple sclerosis, enrolled in a pregnancy study. Both conserved end residues are part of each CDR3. D genes are given only for firm matches. The size of a clone is reported for some rows only, either as once, few or many, or as a class for expanded clones.

. | once | TRBJ1-1 | TRBV28 | CASSQTGNTEAFF | TGTGCCAGCAGCCAAACAGGGAACACTGAAGCTTTCTTT
TRBD1 | . | TRBJ1-1 | TRBV6-5 | CASSYSRTGVTEAFF | TGTGCCAGCAGTTACTCTAGGACAGGGGTCACTGAAGCTTTCTTT
. | . | TRBJ2-2 | TRBV5-6 | CASSFPGNGELFF | TGTGCCAGCAGCTTCCCGGGTAACGGGGAGCTGTTTTTT
. | . | TRBJ1-2 | TRBV7-3 | CASSQGPLRDYGYTF | TGTGCCAGCAGCCAGGGCCCTTTAAGAGACTATGGCTACACCTTC
TRBD1 | once | TRBJ2-3 | TRBV27 | CASSYDRAQLTDTQYF | TGTGCCAGCAGTTACGACAGGGCTCAACTCACAGATACGCAGTATTTT
. | once | TRBJ2-3 | TRBV11-2 | CASSFEGKVADTQYF | TGTGCCAGCAGCTTCGAGGGCAAAGTCGCAGATACGCAGTATTTT
TRBD1 | . | TRBJ1-2 | TRBV7-9 | CASSLETGSGYTF | TGTGCCAGCAGCTTAGAGACAGGGAGCGGCTACACCTTC
. | few | TRBJ1-1 | TRBV28 | CASSLGGGSEAFF | TGTGCCAGCAGTTTAGGGGGAGGGAGCGAAGCTTTCTTT
TRBD2 | . | TRBJ2-5 | TRBV2 | CASSDSQLAGSQETQYF | TGTGCCAGCAGTGACTCGCAGCTAGCGGGAAGCCAAGAGACCCAGTACTTC
TRBD1 | . | TRBJ1-2 | TRBV19 | CASSIRDRGYIDGYTF | TGTGCCAGTAGTATTCGGGACAGGGGTTACATTGATGGCTACACCTTC
TRBD2 | . | TRBJ2-7 | TRBV29-1 | CSVVPGGPPYEQYF | TGCAGCGTTGTTCCGGGGGGTCCCCCCTACGAGCAGTACTTC
TRBD1 | . | TRBJ1-2 | TRBV7-2 | CASSSRDRVNYGYTF | TGTGCCAGCAGCTCCCGGGACAGGGTTAACTATGGCTACACCTTC
. | . | TRBJ2-7 | TRBV14 | CASSQDPGRGYEQYF | TGTGCCAGCAGCCAAGATCCGGGCAGGGGCTACGAGCAGTACTTC
TRBD1 | . | TRBJ1-2 | TRBV27 | CASRARGRGNYGYTF | TGTGCCAGCAGGGCAAGGGGGCGCGGGAACTATGGCTACACCTTC
TRBD1 | . | TRBJ2-1 | TRBV7-3 | CASSSDRIYNEQFF | TGTGCCAGCAGCTCGGACAGGATCTACAATGAGCAGTTCTTC
. | . | TRBJ2-5 | TRBV29-1 | CSVIPRDSQETQYF | TGCAGCGTCATACCCCGGGACTCACAAGAGACCCAGTACTTC
TRBD2 | . | TRBJ2-3 | TRBV10-3 | CAIRRTSGSLTDTQYF | TGTGCCATCAGGAGGACTAGCGGGAGTCTTACAGATACGCAGTATTTT
TRBD1 | . | TRBJ1-2 | TRBV6-5 | CASRATGGGWDGYTF | TGTGCCAGCAGGGCGACAGGGGGCGGATGGGATGGCTACACCTTC
. | . | TRBJ1-6 | TRBV9 | CASSVEGRENSPLHF | TGTGCCAGCAGCGTAGAGGGTAGGGAGAATTCACCCCTCCACTTT
. | . | TRBJ2-1 | TRBV18 | CASSLLPLPYNEQFF | TGTGCCAGCTCCCTACTACCGTTACCCTACAATGAGCAGTTCTTC
TRBD1 | . | TRBJ1-5 | TRBV5-4 | CASSLQGSNQPQHF | TGTGCCAGCAGCTTACAGGGGAGCAATCAGCCCCAGCATTTT
. | . | TRBJ2-2 | TRBV10-3 | CAISESEGGTNTGELFF | TGTGCCATCAGTGAGTCGGAGGGGGGGACGAACACCGGGGAGCTGTTTTTT